What follows are 25 T cell receptor beta chains derived from one specimen sequenced in a study of beta chain features in type 1 diabetes. Reverse transcription of all isolated RNA meant that expressed TCRB transcripts were sequenced. Here immunoSEQ multiplex PCR was the method, and the copy in TCRdb shows in-frame clones only, minus some. Found here are about 370,000 clones, about 14% of them singletons; the top ten hold 0.019%. Sequencing was carried out using naive CD4+ T cells from blood. These receptors came from a woman between 18 and 30 years old in good health.

The chain carries TRBV5-1 and TRBJ2-3; D uncertain. The germline CDR1 and CDR2 sequences are SGHRS and YFSETQ. V was shortened by 3 bases and J by 3 bases, with 14 bases between the two germline ends. The CDR3 covers 15 residues. The CDR3 here is CASSSRPGTTDTQYF. DNA of the CDR3: TGCGCCAGCAGCTCCCGACCGGGTACTACAGATACGCAGTATTTT.

This clone was seen only a few times. The genes are TRBV29-1 and TRBJ2-2, with TRBD2 as a possible D gene (6 bases). The CDR3 runs to 16 residues. V was shortened by 8 bases and J by 1 base, with 20 bases between the two germline ends. The germline V gene has CDR1 SQVTM and CDR2 ANQGSEA. The DNA for the CDR3 is TGCAGCCCCCCCAAAGGGGCTAGCGAGAACACCGGGGAGCTGTTTTTT. Its protein is CSPPKGASENTGELFF.

This clone was seen more than once but under ten times. This rearrangement joins TRBV25-1 to TRBJ1-2; TRBD1 aligns across 9 bases. The CDR3 is 13 residues long. Trimming at V came to 6 bases and at J to 2 bases, leaving 1 base not matched to a gene. Germline V lookup: CDR1 MGHDK, CDR2 SYGVNS. The CDR3 protein is CASRGQGNYGYTF. CDR3 DNA sequence: TGTGCCAGCAGGGGACAGGGAAACTATGGCTACACCTTC.

This clone was counted between two and nine times. J is TRBJ2-1 and V is TRBV4-3; 10 bases are a match to TRBD2. The germline gives CDR1 LGHNA, CDR2 YSLEER. The CDR3 extends over 19 amino acids. V lost 3 bases and J lost 2; bases outside the gene matches: 13. The CDR3 DNA reads TGCGCCAGCAGCCAGTTTGATCTAGCGGGAGCTCCCACCTACAATGAGCAGTTCTTC. Protein sequence: CASSQFDLAGAPTYNEQFF.

This clone came up a few times. V is TRBV4-1 and J is TRBJ2-1, with 13 bases matching TRBD2. From germline, CDR1 is MGHRA and CDR2 YSYEKL. The CDR3 sequence is 18 residues long. With V trimmed by 1 base and J by 9 bases, 12 bases remained unmatched. CDR3 DNA sequence: TGCGCCAGCAGCCAAGGGGCCGGACTAGCGGGAGTTGTGGGTGAGCAGTTCTTC. It yields the protein CASSQGAGLAGVVGEQFF.

This chain uses TRBV20-1 with TRBJ2-1, with D uncertain. Germline CDR1 reads DFQATT; CDR2 reads SNEGSKA (reference sequence). V lost 6 bases, J lost 12 bases, and 15 bases lay in between. This CDR3 comprises 11 residues. Written as DNA, the CDR3 is TGCAGTGCCGCATCCGATACAACGCAGTTCTTC. It translates to CSAASDTTQFF.

The chain is built from TRBV5-4 and TRBJ1-3; no clear D. Germline-derived CDR1 and CDR2 are SGHNT and YYREEE (reference sequence). The CDR3 is 12 amino acids. Trimming stripped 1 base from V and 4 bases from J, with 3 bases between. The DNA for the CDR3 is TGTGCCAGCAGCTTGCTCGGAAACACCATATATTTT. Residues: CASSLLGNTIYF.

This clone was detected a few times. In the same sample, other DNA sequences code for this CDR3. The CDR3 protein is CASSRQETQYF. CDR3 DNA: TGTGCCAGCAGTCGGCAAGAGACCCAGTACTTC. The chain links TRBV28 to TRBJ2-5; D not resolved. CDR3 length: 11 amino acids. V gave up 5 bases and J gave up 2 bases, with 3 bases separating them. Germline-derived CDR1 and CDR2 are MDHEN and SYDVKM.

This clone was detected a few times. The J gene is TRBJ1-2, the V gene TRBV6-5; D gene unclear. CDR3 length equals 12 residues. Trimming removed 6 bases at V and 4 bases at J, with 9 bases between. Germline lookup yields CDR1 MNHEY and CDR2 SVGAGI. The CDR3 sequence is CASRNSGYGYTF. In DNA, the CDR3 is TGTGCCAGCAGAAATAGTGGCTATGGCTACACCTTC.

This clone occurred a few times. The chain carries TRBV27 and TRBJ1-1, with 9 bases fitting TRBD1. V lost 6 bases to trimming and J lost 10 bases; unmatched junction nucleotides: 9. This CDR3 comprises 13 residues. The germline V gene encodes CDR1 MNHEY and CDR2 SMNVEV (reference sequence). The chain's CDR3 is CASSAGQGIRAFF. CDR3 coding DNA: TGTGCCAGCAGCGCGGGACAGGGAATACGAGCTTTCTTT.

The chain joins TRBV2 to TRBJ2-1, with D perhaps TRBD2 (5 bases). The V gene's germline CDR1 is SNHLY and CDR2 FYNNEI. V was clipped by 4 bases and J by 15 bases, with 10 bases between them. CDR3 length equals 10 residues. CDR3 DNA sequence: TGTGCCAGCAGTGGCCCAGCGGCGTTCTTC. Translation gives CASSGPAAFF. The full variable domain, rest sourced from reference TRBV2 and TRBJ2-1, is EPEVTQTPSHQVTQMGQEVILRCVPISNHLYFYWYRQILGQKVEFLVSFYNNEISEKSEIFDDQFSVERPDGSNFTLKIRSTKLEDSAMYFCASSGPAAFFGPGTRLTVL.

The chain couples TRBV6-6 to TRBJ1-2; tentatively, D is TRBD1 (6 bases). The length of the CDR3 is 13 residues. V lost 6 bases and J 8 bases, leaving 16 bases between the germline ends. Germline assignment: CDR1 MNHNY and CDR2 SVGAGI (reference sequence). CDR3 sequence: CASRLSGEIGYTF. CDR3 sequence (DNA): TGTGCCAGCAGACTCTCAGGGGAAATCGGCTACACCTTC.

The V and J genes are TRBV5-1 and TRBJ2-1; 9 nucleotides align to TRBD2. Germline assignment: CDR1 SGHRS and CDR2 YFSETQ. V was pared by 5 bases and J by 10 bases, with 16 bases of the junction left unmatched. The CDR3 is 16 amino acids. The chain's CDR3 is CASRREPGTSSKEQFF. The DNA for the CDR3 is TGCGCCAGCAGACGCGAACCCGGGACTAGCTCAAAAGAGCAGTTCTTC. The variable domain in full, completed from reference TRBV5-1 and TRBJ2-1, reads KAGVTQTPRYLIKTRGQQVTLSCSPISGHRSVSWYQQTPGQGLQFLFEYFSETQRNKGNFPGRFSGRQFSNSRSEMNVSTLELGDSALYLCASRREPGTSSKEQFFGPGTRLTVL.

This clone was counted between two and nine times. This sequence joins TRBV9 and TRBJ2-1; tentatively, D is TRBD1 (5 bases). Trimming took 1 base from V and 1 from J, leaving 12 bases between them. The CDR3 is 16 amino acids. CDR1 is SGDLS, CDR2 YYNGEE, per germline. The CDR3: CASSVTGRGSYNEQFF. In DNA form, the CDR3 reads TGTGCCAGCAGCGTAACAGGCCGCGGTTCCTACAATGAGCAGTTCTTC.

This chain uses TRBV5-1 with TRBJ1-5; a weak D match, TRBD1 (5 bases). V lost 6 bases and J 5 bases, leaving 15 bases between the germline ends. The germline gives CDR1 SGHRS, CDR2 YFSETQ. The CDR3 is made up of 14 amino acids. CDR3 bases: TGCGCCAGCACCCCTCGAGCGGGGGATCAGCCCCAGCATTTT. Amino acid sequence: CASTPRAGDQPQHF.

The chain recombines TRBV27 with TRBJ2-1; tentative D call: TRBD2 (6 bases). The CDR3 sequence is 15 residues long. Germline V CDR1 and CDR2: MNHEY, SMNVEV (reference sequence). The V and J ends lost 4 bases and 5 bases respectively, with 15 bases between them. The chain's CDR3 is CASSYRAGVNNEQFF. The CDR3 DNA is TGTGCCAGCAGTTATCGAGCGGGCGTAAACAATGAGCAGTTCTTC.

This clone showed up just a few times. This chain connects TRBV25-1 to TRBJ2-1; 10 bases fit TRBD2. The CDR3 runs 17 residues. Germline lookup yields CDR1 MGHDK and CDR2 SYGVNS. Trimming removed 3 bases from V and 3 bases from J; junction bases left unmatched: 8. The CDR3 protein is CASSDSQGLANYNEQFF. The DNA of the CDR3 is TGTGCCAGCAGTGATTCGCAGGGACTAGCGAACTACAATGAGCAGTTCTTC.

This sequence joins TRBV5-4 and TRBJ2-1; D is ambiguous. The CDR3 contains 13 residues. The V end lost 0 bases, the J end lost 6 bases, and 7 bases lay between the germline ends. Germline values: CDR1 SGHNT, CDR2 YYREEE (reference sequence). The CDR3 reads CASSLATSNEQFF. CDR3 coding DNA: TGTGCCAGCAGCTTGGCGACAAGCAATGAGCAGTTCTTC. The whole variable domain, remainder taken from reference TRBV5-4 and TRBJ2-1, is ETGVTQSPTHLIKTRGQQVTLRCSSQSGHNTVSWYQQALGQGPQFIFQYYREEENGRGNFPPRFSGLQFPNYSSELNVNALELDDSALYLCASSLATSNEQFFGPGTRLTVL.

This chain links TRBV7-2 with TRBJ2-1; D unclear. Per germline, CDR1 SGHTA and CDR2 FQGNSA. Trimming cost V 3 bases and J 6 bases, with 9 bases left between them. The CDR3 totals 13 residues. The CDR3 DNA sequence: TGTGCCAGCAGCTTTCGACAAACCAATGAGCAGTTCTTC. It specifies CASSFRQTNEQFF.

This chain joins TRBV6-5 and TRBJ2-5, with 7 bases aligning to TRBD1. V shed 7 bases, J shed 5 bases, and the junction held 10 bases outside the gene matches. The CDR3 is 14 residues long. Germline lookup yields CDR1 MNHEY and CDR2 SVGAGI. The CDR3 DNA reads TGTGCCAGCAAGAGACGACAGGGTGGCGAGACCCAGTACTTC. Protein sequence: CASKRRQGGETQYF.

V and J are TRBV5-4 and TRBJ1-2, with 7 positions matching TRBD1. Germline CDR1 SGHNT, CDR2 YYREEE (reference sequence). The V segment lost 3 bases and the J segment 4 bases; nucleotides outside the gene matches: 9. The length of the CDR3 is 15 residues. CDR3 in amino acids: CASSSSGGGLYGYTF. The CDR3 DNA sequence: TGTGCCAGCAGCTCCTCGGGAGGGGGCCTCTATGGCTACACCTTC.

This clone was counted only a few times. The J gene is TRBJ2-5, the V gene TRBV7-9; possible D gene TRBD2, 6 bases. V was shortened by 0 bases and J by 2 bases, with 7 bases between the two germline ends. Looked up from germline, CDR1 is SEHNR and CDR2 is FQNEAQ (reference sequence). This CDR3 is built from 14 residues. CDR3 residues: CASSLASGQETQYF. DNA for the CDR3: TGTGCCAGCAGCTTAGCTAGCGGACAAGAGACCCAGTACTTC.

V and J are TRBV30 and TRBJ1-1; weak D call: TRBD1 (5 bases). Per the germline V gene, CDR1 is GTSNPN and CDR2 is SVGIG (reference sequence). V lost 0 bases and J lost 3, with 11 bases in between. This CDR3 spans 14 amino acids. The CDR3 coding sequence is TGTGCCTGGAGTGTACTGCCGGGGGACACTGAAGCTTTCTTT. Protein sequence: CAWSVLPGDTEAFF. Filled out from reference TRBV30 and TRBJ1-1, the complete variable domain reads SQTIHQWPATLVQPVGSPLSLECTVEGTSNPNLYWYRQAAGRGLQLLFYSVGIGQISSEVPQNLSASRPQDRQFILSSKKLLLSDSGFYLCAWSVLPGDTEAFFGQGTRLTVV.

The chain uses TRBV7-2 and TRBJ2-6; perhaps TRBD1 as D (6 bases). The CDR3 loop spans 17 amino acids. Germline V gene sequence: CDR1 SGHTA, CDR2 FQGNSA. The V end lost 0 bases, the J end lost 0 bases, and 9 bases lay between the germline ends. CDR3 DNA sequence: TGTGCCAGCAGCTTAGCGACAGGATTCTCTGGGGCCAACGTCCTGACTTTC. Protein: CASSLATGFSGANVLTF.

This clone was picked up a small number of times. CDR3 loop: CASGGDRVGNNEQFF. CDR3 sequence (DNA): TGTGCCAGCGGCGGTGACAGGGTCGGAAATAATGAGCAGTTCTTC. This rearrangement joins TRBV2 to TRBJ2-1; 7 positions agree with TRBD1. This CDR3 region has 15 residues. With 8 bases clipped from V and 7 bases from J, the junction kept 14 bases outside the gene matches. CDR1 is SNHLY, CDR2 FYNNEI, per germline.